These T cell receptor beta chains were read from a single sample in a study of neoadjuvant nivolumab and ipilimumab in lung cancer. Libraries were prepared by immunoSEQ multiplex PCR; TCRdb keeps only in-frame clonotypes and omits some of them. The sample includes some 25,000 clones, roughly 76% of them seen just once. The specimen was tumor tissue, collected after neoadjuvant nivolumab, alone or with ipilimumab, at or shortly before surgery. The source is an adult with non-small cell lung cancer. The CDR3 runs from the conserved cysteine through the conserved F or W. The order of the fields is J gene, clone size, D gene, V gene, CDR3 DNA, CDR3 protein. D genes are given only for firm matches. Only some rows state a clone size, as once, few, many or a class for expanded clones.

TRBJ2-7	.	.	TRBV5-1	TGCGCCAGCGCCTCCCCTGAGCAGTACGAGCAGTACTTC	CASASPEQYEQYF
TRBJ2-5	few	.	TRBV5-6	TGTGCCAGCAGCTTGTACCTCCAAGAGACCCAGTACTTC	CASSLYLQETQYF
TRBJ2-1	.	.	TRBV29-1	TGCAGCGTCAACCCGCGGGGCCCCGATGAGCAGTTCTTC	CSVNPRGPDEQFF
TRBJ2-7	.	TRBD2	TRBV15	TGTGCCACCAGCAGAGAGACTAGCGGGTACGAGCAGTACTTC	CATSRETSGYEQYF
TRBJ1-6	once	.	TRBV11-3	TGTGCCAGCAGCCCGGACAGAAGGGTCACCTATAATTCACCCCTCCACTTT	CASSPDRRVTYNSPLHF
TRBJ1-4	.	.	TRBV5-4	TGTGCCAGCAGCTTGGGGGGTAGAGAAAAACTGTTTTTT	CASSLGGREKLFF
TRBJ1-6	.	TRBD1	TRBV7-9	TGTGCCAGCAGCTTAGAAGGGACAGGGTATAATTCACCCCTCCACTTT	CASSLEGTGYNSPLHF
TRBJ1-2	few	.	TRBV4-2	TGTGCCAGCAGCCCCCCGGCGGTCGCCCCTAACTATGGCTACACCTTC	CASSPPAVAPNYGYTF
TRBJ1-1	.	.	TRBV29-1	TGCAGCGCCGCGTGGGAGGGAGGGACTGAAGCTTTCTTT	CSAAWEGGTEAFF
TRBJ1-6	.	.	TRBV30	TGTGCCTGGAGCCGGGACCCCGGATCACCCCTCCACTTT	CAWSRDPGSPLHF
TRBJ2-7	.	TRBD1	TRBV6-6	TGTGCCACCACTTGGAGTTCGGGGACAGGGCTCGACGAGCAGTACTTC	CATTWSSGTGLDEQYF
TRBJ2-6	few	.	TRBV5-4	TGTGCCAGCAGCCCGGAGGGGTGGTCTGGGGCCAACGTCCTGACTTTC	CASSPEGWSGANVLTF
TRBJ1-1	.	TRBD1	TRBV7-9	TGTGCCAGCAGGTTGACAGGGCGGAGCACTGAAGCTTTCTTT	CASRLTGRSTEAFF
TRBJ1-2	medium-sized	TRBD1	TRBV6-5	TGTGCCAGCAGTTCATTTCGGACAGGAACTCCCTATGGCTACACCTTC	CASSSFRTGTPYGYTF
TRBJ1-6	.	TRBD1	TRBV5-1	TGCGCCAGCAGCTTGGACCCAGGGGGCAAGAATTCACCCCTCCACTTT	CASSLDPGGKNSPLHF
TRBJ2-5	.	.	TRBV6-1	TGTGCCAGCAGGGTCGGGGACGCTAAAGAGACCCAGTACTTC	CASRVGDAKETQYF
TRBJ2-7	.	.	TRBV9	TGTGCCAGCAGCGTAGCTCCAGGGCCCACCTACGAGCAGTACTTC	CASSVAPGPTYEQYF
TRBJ2-5	few	.	TRBV20-1	TGCAGTGCTAGTGTCCAAGAGACCCAGTACTTC	CSASVQETQYF
TRBJ2-7	.	.	TRBV5-6	TGTGCCAGCAGCCTCCGGGCAGGGATACGCTACGAGCAGTACTTC	CASSLRAGIRYEQYF
TRBJ2-2	.	.	TRBV18	TGTGCCAGCTCACCAGCATCCAGAGCAGGGGCTGGCGGGGAGCTGTTTTTT	CASSPASRAGAGGELFF
TRBJ1-3	.	TRBD1	TRBV30	TGTGCCTGCTCAGTGGCAGGGGGGACGGGGGACACCATATATTTT	CACSVAGGTGDTIYF
TRBJ2-5	.	.	TRBV10-2	TGCGCCACCGAAGGGGAGACCCAGTACTTC	CATEGETQYF
TRBJ2-1	.	.	TRBV6-6	TGTGCCAGCAGTTACCGGGACATCGACGAGCAGTTCTTC	CASSYRDIDEQFF
TRBJ2-5	.	TRBD2	TRBV9	TGTGCCAGCAGCCGGGGGGGGCAAGAAGAGACCCAGTACTTC	CASSRGGQEETQYF
TRBJ1-2	.	.	TRBV7-2	TGTGCCAGCAGCTCCAACAGGGATGGGAGGGATGGCTACACCTTC	CASSSNRDGRDGYTF
TRBJ1-6	medium-sized	.	TRBV2	TGTGCCAGCATGGGGGGTAATTCACCCCTCCACTTT	CASMGGNSPLHF
TRBJ2-5	.	TRBD2	TRBV5-6	TGTGCCAGCAGTTACACTAGCGGGGAGACCCAGTACTTC	CASSYTSGETQYF
TRBJ1-1	.	.	TRBV5-1	TGCGCCAGCAGCTTGGAAGGGGTCACTGAAGCTTTCTTT	CASSLEGVTEAFF
TRBJ1-6	.	TRBD1	TRBV5-6	TGTGCCAGCAGCCTGACAGGGGAGAGTTCACCCCTCCACTTT	CASSLTGESSPLHF
TRBJ2-3	.	.	TRBV27	TGTGCCAGCAGTCCGCGTCCCTTCACAGATACGCAGTATTTT	CASSPRPFTDTQYF
TRBJ2-3	.	.	TRBV7-7	TGTGCTAGCAGCTTAGCCATCACAGATACGCAGTATTTT	CASSLAITDTQYF
TRBJ2-2	.	TRBD2	TRBV18	TGTGCCAGCTCATCGACTAGCGGGGGAACCGGGGAGCTGTTTTTT	CASSSTSGGTGELFF
TRBJ2-1	.	.	TRBV18	TGTGCCAGCTCCAAGCCGCCCGCCCGGGGCGATGAGCAGTTCTTC	CASSKPPARGDEQFF
TRBJ2-5	.	.	TRBV5-1	TGCGCCAGCAGCTTGTGGCAAGAGACCCAGTACTTC	CASSLWQETQYF
TRBJ1-4	once	.	TRBV5-1	TGCGCCAGCAGCGCTGGGCCTTCGCCAGCAACTAATGAAAAACTGTTTTTT	CASSAGPSPATNEKLFF
TRBJ2-3	.	TRBD2	TRBV5-4	TGTGCCAGCAGCTTGGCTAGCGGGAGTTTAGATACGCAGTATTTT	CASSLASGSLDTQYF
TRBJ2-2	once	.	TRBV15	TGTGCCACCAGCAGGGTTGGGGAGCCGGGGGCCGGGGAGCTGTTTTTT	CATSRVGEPGAGELFF
TRBJ2-6	.	TRBD1	TRBV11-1	TGTGCCGCACAGGGGGGACGTGGGAACTCTGGGGCCAACGTCCTGACTTTC	CAAQGGRGNSGANVLTF
TRBJ1-6	.	.	TRBV6-1	TGTGCCAGCAGTGAAAGGGGCGGATATAATTCACCCCTCCACTTT	CASSERGGYNSPLHF
TRBJ2-1	.	TRBD2	TRBV7-2	TGTGCCAGCAGCTTAGTGGGCGGGGGGACCTACAATGAGCAGTTCTTC	CASSLVGGGTYNEQFF
TRBJ2-2	few	TRBD1	TRBV5-1	TGCGCCAGCAGCTCCGGGACAGGGGCTAGCACCGGGGAGCTGTTTTTT	CASSSGTGASTGELFF
TRBJ1-1	.	TRBD1	TRBV11-2	TGTGCCAGCAGCTTAGCAAGACAGGGGGACACTGAAGCTTTCTTT	CASSLARQGDTEAFF
TRBJ2-2	.	TRBD1	TRBV4-3	TGCGCCAGCAGCCGTACAGGGGCCACCGGGGAGCTGTTTTTT	CASSRTGATGELFF
TRBJ1-3	.	.	TRBV5-4	TGTGCCAGCAGCCCCGACAGCCTCTCTGGAAACACCATATATTTT	CASSPDSLSGNTIYF
TRBJ1-5	few	TRBD1	TRBV7-2	TGTGCCAGCAGCTTAGGGGACAGGGATCAACAGCCCCAGCATTTT	CASSLGDRDQQPQHF
TRBJ2-2	.	.	TRBV18	TGTGCCAGCTCACCACCGGACAGAGCCACCGGGGAGCTGTTTTTT	CASSPPDRATGELFF
TRBJ1-1	.	.	TRBV7-2	TGTGCCAGCAGCTTTTTCGAAGACGCTGAAGCTTTCTTT	CASSFFEDAEAFF
TRBJ1-6	once	.	TRBV6-5	TGTGCCAGCAGTTACTCTTCCCCGGGACTTGGGTCACCCCTCCACTTT	CASSYSSPGLGSPLHF
TRBJ2-2	.	TRBD2	TRBV7-9	TGTGCCAGCAGCTTAGCGCCCGGGACTAGTGGCACCGGGGAGCTGTTTTTT	CASSLAPGTSGTGELFF
TRBJ1-2	.	TRBD1	TRBV6-5	TGTGCCAGCAGTTACTCCGGACAGGAAGGGTTCTATGGCTACACCTTC	CASSYSGQEGFYGYTF
TRBJ2-3	.	.	TRBV5-4	TGTGCCAGCAGCTTGTTTTTAGATACGCAGTATTTT	CASSLFLDTQYF
TRBJ2-7	once	.	TRBV20-1	TGCAGTGCTAGAAAGGGCGGGGAGCAGTACTTC	CSARKGGEQYF
TRBJ1-2	.	.	TRBV19	TGTGCCAGTAGTATCGGCTCCGGGGGCGGCTACACCTTC	CASSIGSGGGYTF
TRBJ2-1	.	TRBD2	TRBV29-1	TGCAGCGTTGTGGGAGGGCCAGCTGAGCAGTTCTTC	CSVVGGPAEQFF